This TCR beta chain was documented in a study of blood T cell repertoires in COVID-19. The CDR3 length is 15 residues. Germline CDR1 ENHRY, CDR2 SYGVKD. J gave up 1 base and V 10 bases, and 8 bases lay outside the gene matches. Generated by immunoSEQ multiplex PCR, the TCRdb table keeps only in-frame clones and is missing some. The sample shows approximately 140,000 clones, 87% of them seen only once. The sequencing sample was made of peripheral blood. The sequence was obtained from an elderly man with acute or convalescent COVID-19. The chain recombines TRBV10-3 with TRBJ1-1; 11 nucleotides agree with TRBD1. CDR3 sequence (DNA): TGTGCCACAAACCCGGGACAGGGGGGGAACACTGAAGCTTTCTTT. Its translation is CATNPGQGGNTEAFF.